This is a list of T cell receptor beta chains from one sample in a study of human T cells and chemical hapten exposure. Via MiXCR, TCRdb re-called the RACE reads, giving one row per CDR3 protein. The sample holds under 200,000 distinct CDR3 sequences; around 15% are singletons and the top ten take 1.7%. This sample comprised whole blood, obtained in connection with sensitization to the hapten diphenylcyclopropenone (DPC). These receptors all stem from a woman in her twenties or thirties with alopecia areata. Some clones in this sample may be carry-over from other donors' samples. The conserved cysteine and the conserved F or W are not part of the CDR3 here. Fields, in order: V gene, J gene, D gene, CDR3 length, CDR3 protein. The D gene is left open where the match is weak.

TRBV4-3	TRBJ1-3	.	14	ASSQTWRGAGNTIY
TRBV29-1	TRBJ2-2	.	12	SVARGSGTGELF
TRBV28	TRBJ2-6	.	14	ASGGISSTGANVLT
TRBV7-6	TRBJ2-5	.	16	ASSFRPFSAITQETQY
TRBV12-3/TRBV12-4	TRBJ1-1	.	12	ASSTGSENTEAF
TRBV27	TRBJ2-1	TRBD1	15	ASSLAGTGGLHNEQF
TRBV7-2	TRBJ2-7	TRBD1	10	ASQGQSYEQY
TRBV7-2	TRBJ1-6	.	14	ASSPKAQGPGSPLH
TRBV7-3	TRBJ2-1	TRBD2	12	ASSFGGAYNEQF
TRBV2	TRBJ2-5	.	11	ASSDLAQETQY
TRBV3-1	TRBJ2-7	.	13	ASSHRGALGGEQY
TRBV7-9	TRBJ2-2	.	12	ASSLKAATGELF
TRBV11-2	TRBJ2-7	.	10	ASSSPGALTY
TRBV29-1	TRBJ2-6	.	12	SVGPSSGANVLT
TRBV7-9	TRBJ2-3	TRBD1	13	ASSSGQVGTDTQY
TRBV27	TRBJ2-2	TRBD2	13	ASSLWASGTGELF
TRBV19	TRBJ2-1	.	10	ASSTYYNEQF
TRBV10-3	TRBJ2-2	.	12	AISGQGGTGELF
TRBV12-3/TRBV12-4	TRBJ1-5	TRBD1	13	ASSSRQGLYQPQH
TRBV13	TRBJ1-1	.	14	ASSLGGPMRNTEAF
TRBV4-1	TRBJ2-3	TRBD1	13	ASSRPGQGTDTQY
TRBV7-9	TRBJ2-5	TRBD1	11	ASSVDRQETQY
TRBV6-1	TRBJ1-3	TRBD1	10	ASRDRGNTIY
TRBV6-5	TRBJ1-2	.	13	ASSYSEPKKYGYT
TRBV7-2	TRBJ2-7	.	12	ASSLWSSTYEQY
TRBV6-5	TRBJ1-2	.	12	ASSYAGTNYGYT